The 10 T cell receptor beta chains listed next were all sequenced from one sample in a study of T-cell reconstitution after alpha-beta-depleted transplantation in children. Preparing the TCRbeta library involved the use of unique molecular identifiers. TCRdb analysed the PCR reads with MiXCR anew, one entry per CDR3 protein. The repertoire holds 85,000 to 120,000 distinct CDR3 sequences, with 5% to 6% as singletons. The input for sequencing was PBMCs, mostly from graft donor cells, taken 60 days after TCRalphabeta/CD19-depleted stem cell transplant. Receptor source: a female patient between 2 and 10 years old who had a stem cell transplant for Fanconi anemia, so the T cells may come from the graft donor.

There are a few counts of this clonotype. The chain is built from TRBV5-1 and TRBJ2-5, with D unclear. The CDR3 covers 16 residues. V was trimmed by 0 bases and J by 4 bases, leaving 16 bases between them. Germline-derived CDR1 and CDR2 are SGHRS and YFSETQ. CDR3 nucleotide sequence: TGCGCCAGCAGCTTGGGAGCAGTTAGGCTAGGAGAGACCCAGTACTTC. Translated, it gives CASSLGAVRLGETQYF.

In its sample, this clonotype was seen many times. The gene calls are TRBV5-1 and TRBJ2-3; no clear D. Germline V gene lookup returns CDR1 SGHRS and CDR2 YFSETQ. This CDR3 region has 15 residues. V lost 3 bases to trimming and J lost 6 bases, with 17 bases between them. CDR3 nucleotide sequence: TGCGCCAGCAGCTGGGGAAACCGGAATGTGGATACGCAGTATTTT. Protein product: CASSWGNRNVDTQYF. The variable domain in full, completed from reference TRBV5-1 and TRBJ2-3, reads KAGVTQTPRYLIKTRGQQVTLSCSPISGHRSVSWYQQTPGQGLQFLFEYFSETQRNKGNFPGRFSGRQFSNSRSEMNVSTLELGDSALYLCASSWGNRNVDTQYFGPGTRLTVL.

This clonotype was counted ten times or more. V and J are TRBV7-9 and TRBJ2-7; D not resolved. The CDR3 covers 11 residues. CDR1 and CDR2 from the germline V gene are SEHNR and FQNEAQ (reference sequence). The V gene lost 0 bases and the J gene lost 7 bases, with 4 bases spanning the gap. CDR3: CASSLAGEQYF. The DNA of the CDR3 is TGTGCCAGCAGCTTAGCTGGGGAGCAGTACTTC.

This clonotype has ten or more counts. This sequence joins TRBV28 and TRBJ1-1, with a possible D match to TRBD1 (5 bases). Between the trimmed V and J ends, which lost 4 bases and 4 bases, there was a span of 7 bases. Germline loops: CDR1 MDHEN, CDR2 SYDVKM. The CDR3 spans 12 residues. DNA of the CDR3: TGTGCCAGCAGTTCGGGGGGCACTGAAGCTTTCTTT. Protein product: CASSSGGTEAFF.

This clonotype showed up many times. The chain is built from TRBV14 and TRBJ2-1; TRBD2 is a possible D gene (5 bases). This CDR3 is 17 amino acids long. Per the germline V gene, CDR1 is SGHDN and CDR2 is FVKESK. Trimming took 4 bases from V and 4 from J, leaving 20 bases between them. The CDR3 here is CASSLHAGGPRYNEQFF. DNA of the CDR3: TGTGCCAGCAGCCTTCATGCCGGAGGCCCGAGGTACAATGAGCAGTTCTTC.

This clonotype was recorded many times. The chain uses TRBV5-1 and TRBJ2-7; no definite D call. CDR1 is SGHRS, CDR2 YFSETQ, per germline. The germline V and J ends were trimmed by 4 bases and 2 bases, with 10 bases remaining between them. This CDR3 has 13 amino acids. This CDR3 reads CASSASTPYEQYF. The CDR3 region has the DNA TGCGCCAGCAGCGCCAGTACGCCCTACGAGCAGTACTTC.

The table lists this clonotype with many counts. The genes are TRBV20-1 and TRBJ1-3; D remains unclear. The germline gives CDR1 DFQATT, CDR2 SNEGSKA (reference sequence). The CDR3 runs to 15 residues. The V end was cut by 0 bases, the J end by 0 bases, with 9 bases between. DNA of the CDR3: TGCAGTGCTAGAGATCCCAGGAGCTCTGGAAACACCATATATTTT. This gives the protein CSARDPRSSGNTIYF.

This clonotype was detected many times. CDR3: CASSTTGDTQYF. The CDR3 bases are TGTGCCAGCAGTACCACAGGGGATACGCAGTATTTT. This chain uses TRBV2 with TRBJ2-3; a weak D match, TRBD1 (6 bases). This CDR3 has 12 amino acids. Between the trimmed V and J ends, which lost 5 bases and 6 bases, there was a span of 9 bases. CDR1 is SNHLY, CDR2 FYNNEI, per germline.

This clonotype occurred many times. The rearrangement links TRBV20-1 to TRBJ2-1, with D perhaps matching TRBD1 (6 bases). V was trimmed by 1 base and J by 5 bases, leaving 15 bases between them. Germline CDR1 DFQATT, CDR2 SNEGSKA (reference sequence). The CDR3 length is 15 residues. The CDR3 DNA reads TGCAGTGCTAGAGTCTGGGGCAGGGGTGACAATGAGCAGTTCTTC. Residues: CSARVWGRGDNEQFF.

This clonotype has ten or more counts. The rearrangement uses TRBV25-1 and TRBJ2-5; no clear D gene. Trimming took 0 bases from V and 2 from J, leaving 7 bases between them. Germline CDR1 and CDR2: MGHDK and SYGVNS. The CDR3 has 14 amino acids. The CDR3 loop is CASSEYLLQETQYF. The CDR3 DNA reads as TGTGCCAGCAGTGAATATCTCCTGCAAGAGACCCAGTACTTC. Full variable domain (remainder filled in from reference TRBV25-1 and TRBJ2-5): EADIYQTPRYLVIGTGKKITLECSQTMGHDKMYWYQQDPGMELHLIHYSYGVNSTEKGDLSSESTVSRIRTEHFPLTLESARPSHTSQYLCASSEYLLQETQYFGPGTRLLVL.